The rows below give T cell receptor beta chains drawn from one sample of a study of cytomegalovirus exposure and HLA in healthy donors. Sequenced by immunoSEQ multiplex PCR; TCRdb stores in-frame clones only, minus some. The sample records more than 100,000 clones, around 80% being singletons. The specimen sequenced was PBMCs. These receptors were collected from a man aged 45-65 years in good health and CMV-seronegative. Both conserved end residues are trimmed from each CDR3. Fields, in order: V gene, J gene, CDR3 protein.

>TRBV11-2|TRBJ1-4
ASDSPNEKLF
>TRBV5-1|TRBJ2-2
ASSSAPGQGALKSGELF
>TRBV5-4|TRBJ2-1
ASSLPGLGSNEQF
>TRBV27|TRBJ2-2
ASSVLRDSALF
>TRBV6-1|TRBJ2-1
ASSDRLAPYNEQF
>TRBV7-9|TRBJ1-5
ASSEAVQGISNQPQH
>TRBV10-3|TRBJ2-7
AISDSRVGGEQY
>TRBV6-5|TRBJ1-2
ASARDRRDHGYT
>TRBV7-6|TRBJ2-1
ASSLGLAGVTSYNEQF
>TRBV18|TRBJ1-2
ASSPGGGNYGYT
>TRBV5-1|TRBJ2-3
ASSPFLAGPTDTQY
>TRBV7-2|TRBJ2-7
ASSRPGQGLRQY
>TRBV7-9|TRBJ1-1
ASSLASGNTEAF
>TRBV10-2|TRBJ2-1
ASSTRQGAQSEQF
>TRBV27|TRBJ2-7
ASSGLDRYEQY
>TRBV14|TRBJ2-3
ASSQDLAMVGDTQY
>TRBV10-3|TRBJ2-1
AISDKQREQF
>TRBV30|TRBJ1-2
AWSSNRNYGYT
>TRBV2|TRBJ2-5
ASSVLPQETQY
>TRBV25-1|TRBJ1-2
ASSGNGGYT
>TRBV28|TRBJ2-7
ASNHRGLRFYEQY
>TRBV19|TRBJ2-5
ASSIGGRRGGQETQY
>TRBV10-3|TRBJ2-5
AAGNQETQY
>TRBV9|TRBJ2-2
ASFPGKNTGELF
>TRBV13|TRBJ2-2
ASSDRGRNTGELF
>TRBV7-8|TRBJ1-2
ASSLEVARGYT
>TRBV19|TRBJ2-3
ASSRGLAGVSDTQY
>TRBV7-8|TRBJ2-7
ASSLGGTSSYEQY
>TRBV7-9|TRBJ2-4
ASSGGVTSGRAKNIQY
>TRBV9|TRBJ1-2
ASSVEGTAYGYT
>TRBV11-2|TRBJ2-7
ASSISGGDYEQY
>TRBV21-1|TRBJ2-5
ASSQETQY
>TRBV28|TRBJ2-1
ASERDFYNEQF
>TRBV19|TRBJ1-3
ASRSTGQGWAGNTIY
>TRBV18|TRBJ2-7
ASCSGTVTYEQY
>TRBV14|TRBJ1-1
ASSHRGGSGGEAF
>TRBV4-1|TRBJ1-2
ASSQDTGSRYGYT
>TRBV2|TRBJ2-3
ASRQGADTQY
>TRBV5-5|TRBJ2-1
ASSPVRASNNEQF
>TRBV28|TRBJ2-3
ASSLGGARRDTQY
>TRBV19|TRBJ1-4
ASSPGTNEKLF
>TRBV7-2|TRBJ1-3
ASSYVGEAGNTIY
>TRBV13|-
ASSPTSAGYEQY
>TRBV5-4|TRBJ2-6
ATKAEPGANVLT
>TRBV13|TRBJ1-4
ASSLGLSNEKLF
>TRBV10-3|TRBJ1-5
AIRPQTGPNQPQH
>TRBV4-1|TRBJ2-5
ASSQAADRGETQY
>TRBV4-1|TRBJ2-5
ASSQALAGVGETQY
>TRBV2|TRBJ1-5
ASSPGYRQPQH
>TRBV30|TRBJ2-7
AWSVRRGILYEQY
>TRBV6-5|TRBJ2-7
ASSIRGPGEQY
>TRBV7-2|TRBJ1-2
ASSALIGQNYGYT
>TRBV19|TRBJ2-1
ASSSRRGRGNEQF
>TRBV11-1|-
ASSLETGYYEQY
>TRBV2|TRBJ2-7
ASSDRQSYEQY